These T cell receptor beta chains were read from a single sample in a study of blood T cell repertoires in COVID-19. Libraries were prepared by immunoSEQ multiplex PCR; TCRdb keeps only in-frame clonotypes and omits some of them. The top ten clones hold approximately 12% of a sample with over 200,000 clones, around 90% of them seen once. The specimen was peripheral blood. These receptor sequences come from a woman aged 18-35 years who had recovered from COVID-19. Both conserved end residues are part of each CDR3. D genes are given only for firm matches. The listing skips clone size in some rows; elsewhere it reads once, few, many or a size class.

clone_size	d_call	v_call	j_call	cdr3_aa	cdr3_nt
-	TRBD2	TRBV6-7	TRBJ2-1	CASSYCPSGTGAHNEQFF	TGTGCCAGCAGTTACTGCCCTAGCGGGACTGGGGCCCACAATGAGCAGTTCTTC
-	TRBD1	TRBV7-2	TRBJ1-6	CAIEGAGNSPLHF	TGTGCCATCGAGGGGGCAGGGAATTCACCCCTCCACTTT
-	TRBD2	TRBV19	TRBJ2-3	CASSITGRGAPDTQYF	TGTGCCAGTAGTATAACGGGGCGGGGGGCCCCAGATACGCAGTATTTT
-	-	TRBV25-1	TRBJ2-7	CASSGAADDEQYF	TGTGCCAGCAGTGGAGCGGCGGATGACGAGCAGTACTTC
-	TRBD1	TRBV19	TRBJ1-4	CASSSGTGGEKLFF	TGTGCCAGCTCATCCGGGACAGGCGGTGAAAAACTGTTTTTT
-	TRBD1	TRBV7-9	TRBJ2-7	CASSPGTGVNEQYF	TGTGCCAGCAGCCCCGGGACAGGGGTTAACGAGCAGTACTTC
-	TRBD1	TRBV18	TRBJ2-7	CASSPAEGQGMYEQYF	TGTGCCAGCTCCCCGGCGGAGGGACAGGGTATGTACGAGCAGTACTTC
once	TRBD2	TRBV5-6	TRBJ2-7	CASSLGPVGLDSYEQYF	TGTGCCAGCAGCTTGGGGCCCGTAGGACTAGATTCCTACGAGCAGTACTTC
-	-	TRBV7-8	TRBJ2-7	CASSPRVSYEQYF	TGTGCCAGCAGCCCCCGGGTTTCCTACGAGCAGTACTTC
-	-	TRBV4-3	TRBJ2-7	CASSQDRLIYYEQYF	TGCGCCAGCAGCCAAGATCGACTGATTTACTACGAGCAGTACTTC
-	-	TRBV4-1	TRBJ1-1	CASSQKDIGGIEAFF	TGCGCCAGCAGCCAAAAGGACATCGGGGGAATCGAAGCTTTCTTT
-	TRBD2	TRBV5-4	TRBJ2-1	CASSHGTSGTGRNEQFF	TGTGCCAGCAGCCACGGGACTAGCGGTACCGGAAGGAATGAGCAGTTCTTC
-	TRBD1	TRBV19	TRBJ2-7	CASSHRDRGAYEQYF	TGTGCCAGTTCACACCGGGACAGGGGAGCCTACGAGCAGTACTTC
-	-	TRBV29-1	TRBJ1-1	CSVEARGNTEAFF	TGCAGCGTTGAAGCCCGCGGGAACACTGAAGCTTTCTTT
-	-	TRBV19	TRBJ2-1	CASCKGGGVNEQFF	TGTGCCAGCTGCAAGGGTGGAGGGGTCAATGAGCAGTTCTTC
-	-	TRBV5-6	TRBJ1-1	CASRLRGDGTEAFF	TGTGCCAGCAGACTGCGGGGGGATGGGACTGAAGCTTTCTTT
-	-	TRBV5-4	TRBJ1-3	CASRNSSGNTIYF	TGTGCCAGCAGGAACAGCTCTGGAAACACCATATATTTT
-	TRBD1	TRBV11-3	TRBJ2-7	CASSLTGDEQYF	TGTGCCAGCAGCTTGACAGGGGACGAGCAGTACTTC
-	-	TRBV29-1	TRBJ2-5	CSVDKPQETQYF	TGCAGCGTTGATAAGCCCCAAGAGACCCAGTACTTC
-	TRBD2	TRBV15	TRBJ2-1	CATSREVSGNLGNEQFF	TGTGCCACCAGCAGAGAAGTTAGCGGGAATTTAGGCAATGAGCAGTTCTTC
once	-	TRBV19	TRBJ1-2	CASLRGVAGEANYGYTF	TGTGCCAGTCTTCGCGGGGTGGCGGGAGAAGCAAACTATGGCTACACCTTC
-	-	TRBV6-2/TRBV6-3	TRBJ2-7	CASSTWTGTYEQYF	TGTGCCAGCAGTACTTGGACTGGAACTTACGAGCAGTACTTC
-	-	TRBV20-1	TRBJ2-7	CSASTVRASDEQYF	TGCAGTGCTAGTACCGTGAGGGCTTCGGATGAGCAGTACTTC
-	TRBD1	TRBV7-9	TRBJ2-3	CASSLGDRATDTQYF	TGTGCCAGCAGCTTAGGGGACAGGGCCACAGATACGCAGTATTTT
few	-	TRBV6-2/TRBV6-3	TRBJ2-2	CASSYRQGTGELFF	TGTGCCAGCAGTTACCGTCAGGGGACCGGGGAGCTGTTTTTT
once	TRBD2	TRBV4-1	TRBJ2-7	CASSPDWTSGYEQYF	TGCGCCAGCAGCCCAGACTGGACTAGCGGCTACGAGCAGTACTTC
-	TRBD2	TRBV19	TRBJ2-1	CASSILAGAGNEQFF	TGTGCCAGTAGTATTCTAGCGGGAGCGGGTAATGAGCAGTTCTTC
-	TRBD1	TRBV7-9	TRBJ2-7	CASIPRGQGVYEQYF	TGTGCCAGCATCCCAAGGGGACAGGGCGTCTACGAGCAGTACTTC
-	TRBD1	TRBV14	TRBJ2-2	CASRTRTGSTGELFF	TGTGCCAGCAGAACTAGGACAGGGAGCACCGGGGAGCTGTTTTTT
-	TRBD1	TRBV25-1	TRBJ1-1	CASSETGEAFF	TGTGCCAGCAGTGAGACAGGGGAAGCTTTCTTT
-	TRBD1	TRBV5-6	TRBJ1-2	CASSFPPTSQGALHGYTF	TGTGCCAGCAGTTTCCCTCCCACCTCACAGGGGGCATTGCATGGCTACACCTTC
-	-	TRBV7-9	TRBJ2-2	CASSLGAPTTGELFF	TGTGCCAGCAGCTTAGGGGCCCCGACCACCGGGGAGCTGTTTTTT
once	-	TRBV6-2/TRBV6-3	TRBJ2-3	CASSFSAGLTDTQYF	TGTGCCAGCAGTTTTTCTGCAGGGCTCACAGATACGCAGTATTTT
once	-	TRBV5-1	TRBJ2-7	CASSRDGGTGGYEQYF	TGCGCCAGCAGCCGGGATGGCGGGACTGGAGGCTACGAGCAGTACTTC
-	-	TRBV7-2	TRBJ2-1	CASSLYNSYNEQFF	TGTGCCAGCAGCTTATATAACTCCTACAATGAGCAGTTCTTC
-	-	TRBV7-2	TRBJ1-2	CASSFLRGNGYTF	TGTGCCAGCAGCTTTTTACGCGGGAATGGCTACACCTTC
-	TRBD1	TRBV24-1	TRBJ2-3	CATSGGTGRTDTQYF	TGTGCCACCAGTGGAGGGACAGGGCGGACAGATACGCAGTATTTT
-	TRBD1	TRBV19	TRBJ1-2	CASRKTGTGYGYTF	TGTGCCAGTAGGAAAACCGGGACAGGTTATGGCTACACCTTC
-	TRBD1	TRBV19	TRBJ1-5	CASSSSGQPYSNQPQHF	TGTGCCAGTAGTTCTTCGGGACAGCCCTATAGCAATCAGCCCCAGCATTTT